The sequence of this TCR beta chain was determined in a study of control samples from healthy donors and cancer patients. The table came from immunoSEQ multiplex PCR; TCRdb's copy has only in-frame clones and leaves some out. The sample has approximately 69,000 clones, roughly 89% seen once. The CDR3 contains 14 residues. The germline V and J ends were trimmed by 2 bases and 4 bases, with 11 bases remaining between them. Germline CDR1 MNHEY, CDR2 SVGEGT. The rearrangement joins TRBV6-2 or TRBV6-3 to TRBJ1-1; D gene unclear. The sequenced material came from PBMCs. This clonotype was obtained from a man in his sixties with colorectal cancer. Here the CDR3 reads CASSYGRLSTEAFF. CDR3 sequence (DNA): TGTGCCAGCAGTTACGGTCGGTTGAGCACTGAAGCTTTCTTT.